The next 5 T cell receptor beta chains were all read from a single sample in a study of T cell repertoires in cytomegalovirus infection. These receptors are not linked to any known antigen. TCRdb reanalysed the reads using MiXCR and keeps one entry per CDR3 protein. This table holds 600,000 to 700,000 distinct CDR3 sequences, around 31% found once. The sequenced sample was cultured PBMCs, obtained from culture after CMV antigen stimulation. Receptor source: a human donor in good health (CMV status not recorded). Some clones in this sample may be carry-over from other donors' samples.

The genes are TRBV19 and TRBJ1-3; D ambiguous. Deletions cut 11 bases from V and 2 bases from J, with 13 bases between. Per germline, CDR1 LNHDA and CDR2 SQIVND (reference sequence). The CDR3 totals 13 residues. In DNA, the CDR3 is TGTGCCCGGACGGAGGAGGCTGGAAACACCATATATTTT. This codes for CARTEEAGNTIYF. The whole variable domain, filled in from reference TRBV19 and TRBJ1-3, reads DGGITQSPKYLFRKEGQNVTLSCEQNLNHDAMYWYRQDPGQGLRLIYYSQIVNDFQKGDIAEGYSVSREKKESFPLTVTSAQKNPTAFYLCARTEEAGNTIYFGEGSWLTVV.

V usage is TRBV14 and J usage is TRBJ1-2; no firm D call. Trimming took off 0 bases at V and 9 bases at J, with 14 bases between the two ends. The CDR3 is 14 amino acids. The germline gives CDR1 SGHDN, CDR2 FVKESK. CDR3 region: CASSQDLYGRSYTF. The DNA of the CDR3 is TGTGCCAGCAGCCAAGATCTTTACGGGCGAAGCTACACCTTC.

This clonotype has more than one count but fewer than ten. In nucleotides, the CDR3 is TGTGCCACCAGAGGCGGGACAGGGTCCTACGAGCAGTACTTC. Residues: CATRGGTGSYEQYF. The V gene is TRBV2, the J gene TRBJ2-7, with 9 bases that match TRBD1. The CDR3 has 14 amino acids. V lost 10 bases, J lost 1 base, and 8 bases stayed unmatched. Germline V CDR1 and CDR2: SNHLY, FYNNEI.

The chain has TRBV20-1 and TRBJ1-5; D not resolved. The CDR3 covers 15 residues. CDR1 DFQATT and CDR2 SNEGSKA come from the germline V gene (reference sequence). Trimming took off 1 base at V and 0 bases at J, with 10 bases between the two ends. CDR3 DNA: TGCAGTGCTAGAGGGGCAGGATATAGCAATCAGCCCCAGCATTTT. Translated, it gives CSARGAGYSNQPQHF.

This sequence joins TRBV5-5 and TRBJ2-2; no reliable D call. Germline V gives CDR1 SGHKS, CDR2 YYEKEE (reference sequence). The CDR3 extends over 14 amino acids. V gave up 1 base and J gave up 6 bases, with 10 bases separating them. The CDR3 nucleotides are TGTGCCAGCAGCTTGCAAGGTATCGCCGGGGAGCTGTTTTTT. Translated, it gives CASSLQGIAGELFF.